The 24 T cell receptor beta chains listed next were all sequenced from one sample in a study of OX40 agonist ivuxolimab in advanced cancers. Libraries were prepared through the immunoSEQ multiplex PCR assay. TCRdb stores this immuneACCESS table with in-frame sequences only. Part of the clones is absent; in the studies checked, under half of the shortfall reflects unresolved V genes, and no reason is known for the rest. This sample has tens of thousands of clones in its table, and 87% of those were observed once. The ten biggest clones cover approximately 2.8% of the sample. Here the sequenced sample was CD4+ or CD8+ T cells sorted from blood, taken in a trial of the OX40 agonist ivuxolimab. All receptors come from an adult with an advanced solid tumor such as melanoma, head and neck, liver or kidney cancer.

V and J are TRBV14 and TRBJ2-1; 8 positions match TRBD2. CDR3 length: 16 residues. The V segment lost 8 bases and the J segment 5 bases; nucleotides outside the gene matches: 14. Germline CDR1 and CDR2: SGHDN and FVKESK. CDR3 protein: CASSVGSGNNNNEQFF. The CDR3 DNA reads as TGTGCCAGCTCCGTGGGTAGCGGGAATAATAACAATGAGCAGTTCTTC.

This clone was found a few times. The chain is built from TRBV6-5 and TRBJ1-1; no clear D gene. Trimming pared 6 bases from V and 4 bases from J, leaving 18 bases between. CDR1 and CDR2 (germline): MNHEY, SVGAGI. The CDR3 has 15 residues. CDR3 amino acids: CASSPTFFRVTEAFF. The CDR3 nucleotides read TGTGCCAGCAGCCCGACTTTTTTCCGGGTCACTGAAGCTTTCTTT.

This clone was observed once. This chain connects TRBV19 to TRBJ2-3; 7 bases align to TRBD2. Germline loops: CDR1 LNHDA, CDR2 SQIVND (reference sequence). J was trimmed by 3 bases and V by 6 bases; bases with no gene match: 9. CDR3 length equals 15 residues. The CDR3 nucleotides read TGTGCCAGTAGGCGGTCGGGGCGGGAGACAGATACGCAGTATTTT. This sequence encodes CASRRSGRETDTQYF.

The V gene is TRBV5-1, the J gene TRBJ1-6; no clear D gene. Germline loops: CDR1 SGHRS, CDR2 YFSETQ. CDR3 length: 14 amino acids. V lost 2 bases and J 4 bases, leaving 7 bases between the germline ends. The CDR3 coding sequence is TGCGCCAGCAGCTTCGAACAGTATAATTCACCCCTCCACTTT. This sequence encodes CASSFEQYNSPLHF.

The CDR3 here is CAWGTGANTEAFF. The CDR3 coding sequence is TGTGCCTGGGGGACAGGGGCGAACACTGAAGCTTTCTTT. The chain employs TRBV30 and TRBJ1-1; TRBD1 aligns across 10 bases. The CDR3 loop spans 13 amino acids. Looked up from germline, CDR1 is GTSNPN and CDR2 is SVGIG (reference sequence). Trimming at V came to 5 bases and at J to 1 base, leaving 1 base not matched to a gene.

The chain is built from TRBV6-6 and TRBJ2-7; 9 bases line up with TRBD2. The CDR3 covers 13 residues. V lost 7 bases, J lost 9 bases, and 10 bases stayed unmatched. Germline-derived CDR1 and CDR2 are MNHNY and SVGAGI (reference sequence). Written as DNA, the CDR3 is TGTGCCAGCATCCCCGGAGCGGGAGGAGTGCAGTACTTC. This codes for CASIPGAGGVQYF.

J is TRBJ2-4 and V is TRBV19; 7 positions match TRBD1. Unmatched junction bases numbered 6, after V lost 2 bases and J lost 5 bases. The CDR3 extends over 15 amino acids. Germline V CDR1 and CDR2: LNHDA, SQIVND (reference sequence). The chain's CDR3 is CASSISTGVQNIQYF. In DNA form, the CDR3 reads TGTGCCAGTAGTATATCTACAGGGGTGCAAAACATTCAGTACTTC.

The J gene is TRBJ2-1, the V gene TRBV10-3, with TRBD2 matching over 9 bases. The V segment lost 6 bases and the J segment 5 bases; nucleotides outside the gene matches: 8. The CDR3 is 15 amino acids. Per the germline V gene, CDR1 is ENHRY and CDR2 is SYGVKD. Here the CDR3 DNA reads TGTGCCATCAGGGATAGCGGGAGAGGCGACAATGAGCAGTTCTTC. It is translated as CAIRDSGRGDNEQFF.

This chain uses TRBV6-6 with TRBJ2-5; D gene ambiguous. In germline, CDR1 is MNHNY, CDR2 SVGAGI (reference sequence). The CDR3 is made up of 13 amino acids. Trimming stripped 6 bases from V and 7 bases from J, with 15 bases between. The chain's CDR3 is CASSPLKIGTQYF. CDR3 in DNA: TGTGCCAGCAGCCCACTCAAGATAGGGACCCAGTACTTC.

The V call is TRBV7-2, the J call TRBJ1-2; the match to TRBD1 covers 10 bases. Trimming took 5 bases from V and 5 from J; bases not matched to a gene: 5. The CDR3 has 14 residues. Germline V gives CDR1 SGHTA, CDR2 FQGNSA. The CDR3 protein is CASSPDRGWYGYTF. In nucleotides, the CDR3 is TGTGCCAGCAGCCCGGACAGGGGGTGGTATGGCTACACCTTC. Combining the CDR3 with reference TRBV7-2 and TRBJ1-2 gives the whole variable domain GAGVSQSPSNKVTEKGKDVELRCDPISGHTALYWYRQSLGQGLEFLIYFQGNSAPDKSGLPSDRFSAERTGGSVSTLTIQRTQQEDSAVYLCASSPDRGWYGYTFGSGTRLTVV.

This rearrangement joins TRBV4-2 to TRBJ2-3; 13 bases are shared with TRBD2. Trimming took 0 bases from V and 2 from J; bases not matched to a gene: 2. Germline V gives CDR1 LGHNA, CDR2 YNFKEQ. This CDR3 spans 17 amino acids. The CDR3 region has the DNA TGTGCCAGCAGCCAAGAGGGGACTAGCGGGAACACAGATACGCAGTATTTT. It yields the protein CASSQEGTSGNTDTQYF.

By its share, this clone is medium-sized. The genes are TRBV30 and TRBJ1-5; 7 bases are shared with TRBD1. V shed 4 bases, J shed 6 bases, and the junction held 15 bases outside the gene matches. Germline V lookup: CDR1 GTSNPN, CDR2 SVGIG (reference sequence). This CDR3 region has 16 residues. The CDR3 nucleotides are TGTGCCTGGAACAAAGGGGGCGACGGCGTAGGTCAGCCCCAGCATTTT. This codes for CAWNKGGDGVGQPQHF.

The rearrangement joins TRBV6-5 to TRBJ2-7; 7 nucleotides agree with TRBD1. Germline lookup yields CDR1 MNHEY and CDR2 SVGAGI. Trimming at V came to 5 bases and at J to 7 bases, leaving 11 bases not matched to a gene. The CDR3 consists of 14 residues. CDR3 region: CASSARTGPWEQYF. The CDR3 DNA is TGTGCCAGCAGTGCCCGGACAGGACCTTGGGAGCAGTACTTC.

The chain recombines TRBV11-1 with TRBJ2-5, with D tentatively TRBD1 (5 bases). The end of the DNA fits TRBJ2-7 better, so the J call may be wrong. The germline V gene has CDR1 SGHAT and CDR2 FQDESV (reference sequence). The length of the CDR3 is 15 residues. For the CDR3, the DNA is TGTGCCAGCAGCTTAGGGGCAGGGAACTCCTACGAGCAGTACTTC. Residues: CASSLGAGNSYEQYF.

The chain carries TRBV30 and TRBJ2-1, with TRBD2 identical over 11 bases. Germline CDR1 reads GTSNPN; CDR2 reads SVGIG (reference sequence). The V gene end was trimmed by 2 bases and the J gene end by 4 bases; junction bases not matched to a gene: 4. The CDR3 runs 15 residues. CDR3 nucleotides: TGTGCCTGGAGTCGCCTAGCGGGAGGATACAATGAGCAGTTCTTC. Its translation is CAWSRLAGGYNEQFF.

The chain employs TRBV11-1 and TRBJ1-4; D gene ambiguous. The CDR3 is 12 amino acids. Germline-derived CDR1 and CDR2 are SGHAT and FQDESV (reference sequence). V lost 1 base, J lost 10 bases, and 7 bases lay in between. The CDR3 loop reads CASSLDRVKLFF. CDR3 coding DNA: TGTGCCAGCAGCTTAGATAGGGTAAAACTGTTTTTT.

This clone was found a few times. The chain carries TRBV6-6 and TRBJ1-2; D is unresolved. Per the germline V gene, CDR1 is MNHNY and CDR2 is SVGAGI (reference sequence). CDR3 length: 12 amino acids. V was clipped by 8 bases and J by 7 bases, with 14 bases between them. The CDR3 DNA sequence: TGTGCCAGCGAATCCTCGGCCCTTGGCTACACCTTC. The encoded protein is CASESSALGYTF.

This rearrangement joins TRBV21-1 to TRBJ2-1. TRBV21-1 is designated a pseudogene. The CDR3 extends over 11 amino acids. The CDR3 nucleotides are TGTGCCAGCAGCAAAGGCTGCTCGCTGTTCTTC. It codes for CASSKGCSLFF.

V and J are TRBV5-5 and TRBJ2-7, with 12 bases matching TRBD1. Germline CDR1 reads SGHKS; CDR2 reads YYEKEE (reference sequence). The CDR3 covers 14 residues. V trimming: 4 bases; J trimming: 5 bases; junction bases outside the gene matches: 4. As DNA, the CDR3 is TGTGCCAGCAGCCAAGGGACAGGGGGCAACGAGCAGTACTTC. Its protein product is CASSQGTGGNEQYF.

J is TRBJ2-7 and V is TRBV30; 13 bases are shared with TRBD2. Germline V gene data show CDR1 as GTSNPN and CDR2 as SVGIG (reference sequence). The CDR3 runs 15 residues. The trim removed 1 base at V and 3 bases at J, leaving 3 bases unmatched. The CDR3 reads CAWSAGLAGVYEQYF. In DNA form, the CDR3 reads TGTGCCTGGAGTGCCGGACTAGCGGGAGTCTACGAGCAGTACTTC.

This chain links TRBV18 with TRBJ1-1, with 7 bases identical to TRBD1. J gave up 4 bases and V 3 bases, and 8 bases lay outside the gene matches. CDR1 KGHSH and CDR2 LQKENI come from the germline V gene. The CDR3 loop spans 15 amino acids. The CDR3 is CASSPRTGAPTEAFF. The CDR3 DNA reads TGTGCCAGCTCACCCCGGACAGGTGCCCCCACTGAAGCTTTCTTT.

The chain carries TRBV6-5 and TRBJ1-6, with D possibly TRBD1 on 5 matching bases. CDR1 and CDR2 from the germline V gene are MNHEY and SVGAGI. V lost 2 bases to trimming and J lost 14 bases, with 13 bases between them. The length of the CDR3 is 13 residues. The CDR3 sequence is CASSYLRGGALHF. In DNA form, the CDR3 reads TGTGCCAGCAGTTACCTTCGGGGGGGGGCCCTCCACTTT.

V usage is TRBV6-6 and J usage is TRBJ1-2, with a possible D match to TRBD1 (5 bases). Trimming cost V 6 bases and J 5 bases, with 16 bases left between them. CDR3 length equals 14 residues. Germline V gives CDR1 MNHNY, CDR2 SVGAGI (reference sequence). The CDR3 DNA reads as TGTGCCAGCAGAAGCACCGGGACGGATTATGGCTACACCTTC. Protein sequence: CASRSTGTDYGYTF.

V is TRBV6-5 and J is TRBJ2-1; D ambiguous. V gave up 7 bases and J gave up 9 bases, with 7 bases separating them. This CDR3 is 10 amino acids long. Germline V CDR1 and CDR2: MNHEY, SVGAGI. The CDR3 reads CASNRPEQFF. The CDR3 DNA is TGTGCCAGCAATAGGCCTGAGCAGTTCTTC.